One and the same sample provided the 15 T cell receptor beta chains below, sequenced in a study of cytomegalovirus exposure and HLA in healthy donors. TCRdb's table, derived via immunoSEQ multiplex PCR, lists solely in-frame clones and lacks some. The sample lists 300,000 to 350,000 clones, around 90% occurring once. Input material: PBMCs. The origin of the receptors is a man in his thirties or forties in good health and CMV-seronegative.

This chain connects TRBV5-5 to TRBJ1-2, with unresolved D. Germline assignment: CDR1 SGHKS and CDR2 YYEKEE (reference sequence). V was clipped by 2 bases and J by 5 bases, with 19 bases between them. CDR3 length: 16 amino acids. CDR3 loop: CASSFLASAASYGYTF. CDR3 bases: TGTGCCAGCAGCTTCTTGGCGTCGGCGGCGTCTTATGGCTACACCTTC.

V and J are TRBV10-2 and TRBJ1-2, with 9 nucleotides matching TRBD1. Germline V gene data show CDR1 as WSHSY and CDR2 as SAAADI. The CDR3 is 15 amino acids. J was trimmed by 4 bases and V by 3 bases; bases with no gene match: 6. DNA for the CDR3: TGCGCCAGCAGTGACGGGACAGGGAGGACCTATGGCTACACCTTC. As protein: CASSDGTGRTYGYTF.

The V gene is TRBV10-3, the J gene TRBJ2-7, with TRBD1 matching over 9 bases. This CDR3 has 14 amino acids. V lost 5 bases to trimming and J lost 5 bases; unmatched junction nucleotides: 7. Germline CDR1 reads ENHRY; CDR2 reads SYGVKD. CDR3 region: CAISRTGTGNEQYF. CDR3 nucleotides: TGTGCCATCAGTAGAACCGGGACAGGGAACGAGCAGTACTTC.

The rearrangement uses TRBV27 and TRBJ2-1, with 13 bases lining up with TRBD2. This CDR3 comprises 15 residues. The germline V gene encodes CDR1 MNHEY and CDR2 SMNVEV (reference sequence). V gave up 6 bases and J gave up 6 bases; unmatched junction bases: 5. The CDR3 loop reads CASSPGTSGINEQFF. CDR3 coding DNA: TGTGCCAGCAGCCCCGGGACTAGCGGGATCAATGAGCAGTTCTTC.

This chain joins TRBV27 and TRBJ1-3; 9 nucleotides align to TRBD1. This CDR3 is 13 amino acids long. J was trimmed by 4 bases and V by 6 bases; bases with no gene match: 1. Looked up from germline, CDR1 is MNHEY and CDR2 is SMNVEV (reference sequence). DNA for the CDR3: TGTGCCAGCAGAGGGACAGGGGGAAACACCATATATTTT. This gives the protein CASRGTGGNTIYF.

The rearrangement joins TRBV6-5 to TRBJ1-2; D call uncertain. Trimming stripped 9 bases from V and 4 bases from J, with 18 bases between. This CDR3 contains 14 residues. Per germline, CDR1 MNHEY and CDR2 SVGAGI. The CDR3 sequence: CASRGPNNAYGYTF. Written as DNA, the CDR3 is TGTGCCAGTAGAGGCCCAAACAACGCCTATGGCTACACCTTC.

In its sample, this clone was seen once. This sequence joins TRBV30 and TRBJ1-5; 11 nucleotides agree with TRBD1. Trimming removed 2 bases from V and 11 bases from J; junction bases left unmatched: 20. In germline, CDR1 is GTSNPN, CDR2 SVGIG (reference sequence). The CDR3 is made up of 18 amino acids. The CDR3 DNA is TGTGCCTGGAGTCCCGGGACAGGGGGATCTGTTAGAATCAGCTCCCAGCATTTT. It is translated as CAWSPGTGGSVRISSQHF.

This rearrangement joins TRBV5-1 to TRBJ2-3; 7 nucleotides match TRBD2. The ends lost 4 bases at V and 2 bases at J; junction bases unmatched: 13. Germline V gene data show CDR1 as SGHRS and CDR2 as YFSETQ. This CDR3 is built from 17 residues. CDR3 in amino acids: CASSPGRGGDLTDTQYF. The CDR3, as DNA: TGCGCCAGCAGCCCGGGCCGCGGGGGAGACCTCACAGATACGCAGTATTTT.

The chain carries TRBV30 and TRBJ1-6; TRBD1 aligns across 10 bases. Per germline, CDR1 GTSNPN and CDR2 SVGIG (reference sequence). CDR3 length: 14 amino acids. V shed 3 bases and J 7 bases; nucleotides not matched to a gene: 3. CDR3 amino acids: CAWSVDRGNSPLHF. CDR3 DNA: TGTGCCTGGAGCGTGGACAGGGGGAATTCACCCCTCCACTTT.

This clone was seen repeatedly, ten times or more. The CDR3 region is CASSFVGGIQETQYF. In DNA, the CDR3 is TGTGCCAGCAGCTTCGTCGGGGGGATACAAGAGACCCAGTACTTC. The rearrangement uses TRBV7-2 and TRBJ2-5; 7 nucleotides align to TRBD2. This CDR3 has 15 amino acids. Germline values: CDR1 SGHTA, CDR2 FQGNSA. The V segment lost 3 bases and the J segment 2 bases; nucleotides outside the gene matches: 6. Full variable domain (rest looked up from reference TRBV7-2 and TRBJ2-5): GAGVSQSPSNKVTEKGKDVELRCDPISGHTALYWYRQSLGQGLEFLIYFQGNSAPDKSGLPSDRFSAERTGGSVSTLTIQRTQQEDSAVYLCASSFVGGIQETQYFGPGTRLLVL.

Details on this clone: Other DNA sequences within the sample encode an identical CDR3. This sequence joins TRBV9 and TRBJ2-1; 9 bases align to TRBD2. Per germline, CDR1 SGDLS and CDR2 YYNGEE. The CDR3 sequence is 13 residues long. J gave up 8 bases and V 3 bases, and 3 bases lay outside the gene matches. CDR3 nucleotide sequence: TGTGCCAGCAGCGGCGGGGGGGCGGATGAGCAGTTCTTC. Translating it yields CASSGGGADEQFF.

The table lists this clone with many counts. The rearrangement joins TRBV4-2 to TRBJ2-7, with D maybe TRBD1 (6 bases). The CDR3 is 13 residues long. The V gene's germline CDR1 is LGHNA and CDR2 YNFKEQ. The V end was cut by 3 bases, the J end by 4 bases, with 10 bases between. The DNA of the CDR3 is TGTGCCAGCAGCCAGCAACAGGGTTACGAGCAGTACTTC. Translated: CASSQQQGYEQYF.

This rearrangement joins TRBV9 to TRBJ2-2, with 8 bases aligning to TRBD1. J lost 7 bases, V lost 3 bases, and 5 bases had no gene match. Germline CDR1 SGDLS, CDR2 YYNGEE. CDR3 length: 14 amino acids. The CDR3 DNA sequence: TGTGCCAGCAGCGGTGGGACAGGATACGGGGAGCTGTTTTTT. This gives the protein CASSGGTGYGELFF.

This clone has only a few counts. The chain is built from TRBV19 and TRBJ2-7; the D is unclear. This CDR3 spans 13 amino acids. The germline CDR1 and CDR2 sequences are LNHDA and SQIVND (reference sequence). The V and J ends lost 6 bases and 1 base respectively, with 10 bases between them. CDR3 bases: TGTGCCAGTAGCCGACTGGTTTCCTACGAGCAGTACTTC. Translating it yields CASSRLVSYEQYF.

V gene TRBV2 combines with J gene TRBJ1-1, with D uncertain. V shed 2 bases and J shed 6 bases, with 10 bases lying between them. Germline CDR1 is SNHLY and CDR2 is FYNNEI. This CDR3 has 13 amino acids. CDR3 DNA sequence: TGTGCCAGCAGTGAACCGGAGTCAGCTGAAGCTTTCTTT. Translation gives CASSEPESAEAFF. Together with reference TRBV2 and TRBJ1-1, the CDR3 gives the full variable domain: EPEVTQTPSHQVTQMGQEVILRCVPISNHLYFYWYRQILGQKVEFLVSFYNNEISEKSEIFDDQFSVERPDGSNFTLKIRSTKLEDSAMYFCASSEPESAEAFFGQGTRLTVV.